The rows below give T cell receptor beta chains drawn from one sample of a study of blood T cell repertoires in COVID-19. Generated by immunoSEQ multiplex PCR, the TCRdb table keeps only in-frame clones and is missing some. Among about 200,000 clones, 80% to 90% were seen once, and the ten largest hold 3% to 3.5%. Sequencing was performed on peripheral blood. All receptors come from a man in his sixties with acute or convalescent COVID-19. The CDR3 runs from the conserved cysteine through the conserved F or W. Each record gives: clone size, J gene, V gene, D gene, CDR3 protein, CDR3 DNA. D genes are given only for firm matches. Size values are once, few and many counts, or a class for expanded clones, and some rows have none.

>once|TRBJ1-5|TRBV27|TRBD1
CASSPHNRQGGDQPQHF
TGTGCCAGCAGTCCCCACAATAGACAGGGAGGAGATCAGCCCCAGCATTTT
>-|TRBJ1-1|TRBV18|-
CASSPLLQGLNTEAFF
TGTGCCAGCTCACCTTTATTACAGGGACTGAACACTGAAGCTTTCTTT
>-|TRBJ1-5|TRBV7-9|-
CASSVDSHNQPQHF
TGTGCCAGCAGCGTAGACAGCCACAATCAGCCCCAGCATTTT
>once|TRBJ2-3|TRBV7-2|TRBD2
CASSLSGTSGRNADTQYF
TGTGCCAGCAGCTTATCCGGGACTAGCGGGAGGAATGCAGATACGCAGTATTTT
>-|TRBJ1-3|TRBV18|-
CASSSGLGNTIYF
TGTGCCAGCTCATCGGGACTGGGGAACACCATATATTTT
>-|TRBJ1-2|TRBV12-3/TRBV12-4|TRBD1
CASSPTWTGAYTF
TGTGCCAGCAGTCCAACGTGGACAGGGGCCTACACCTTC
>-|TRBJ1-2|TRBV5-1|-
CASSVITGMNGYTF
TGCGCCAGCAGCGTCATCACAGGGATGAACGGCTACACCTTC
>-|TRBJ1-1|TRBV5-1|-
CASSSTGSNTEAFF
TGCGCCAGCAGCTCCACAGGCAGTAACACTGAAGCTTTCTTT
>-|TRBJ2-1|TRBV6-5|TRBD2
CASSAGTSSYNEQFF
TGTGCCAGCAGCGCGGGGACTAGCAGCTACAATGAGCAGTTCTTC
>-|TRBJ2-7|TRBV7-8|TRBD2
CASSSRSSGRGEQYF
TGTGCCAGCAGCTCCCGTTCGAGCGGGAGGGGCGAGCAGTACTTC
>-|TRBJ2-1|TRBV2|-
CASESGGNEQFF
TGTGCCAGTGAATCGGGCGGGAATGAGCAGTTCTTC
>-|TRBJ2-3|TRBV6-1|TRBD2
CASSEGLAGQWDTQYF
TGTGCCAGCAGTGAAGGACTAGCGGGTCAGTGGGATACGCAGTATTTT
>-|TRBJ2-3|TRBV3-1/TRBV3-2|TRBD2
CASSPYSGSGTDTQYF
TGTGCCAGCAGCCCTTATAGCGGGAGTGGCACAGATACGCAGTATTTT
>-|TRBJ2-1|TRBV7-6|TRBD2
CASSWKLAGGYNEQFF
TGTGCCAGCAGCTGGAAACTAGCGGGAGGCTACAATGAGCAGTTCTTC
>-|TRBJ2-7|TRBV4-1|-
CASSQGESGTYEQYF
TGCGCCAGCAGCCAAGGGGAAAGCGGTACCTACGAGCAGTACTTC
>once|TRBJ2-7|TRBV7-2|TRBD1
CASSLARTGPGEQYF
TGTGCCAGCAGCTTAGCGCGGACAGGTCCGGGCGAGCAGTACTTC